The 28 T cell receptor beta chains below were found in one sample sequenced in a study of shared clonotypes between healthy human individuals. Naive-designated CD8 cells lacked CD45RO, were positively enriched for CCR7, and omitted terminally differentiated effector memory CD45RA+ cells. Only in-frame clones appear in the TCRdb table, and some are missing; sequencing was by immunoSEQ multiplex PCR. The table shows about 680,000 clones, with about 91% occurring only once. Sequencing used naive CD8+ T cells sorted from blood. The source of these receptors is a man in his thirties or forties in good health.

The V gene is TRBV19, the J gene TRBJ2-1; tentative D call: TRBD2 (5 bases). V was shortened by 7 bases and J by 6 bases, with 13 bases between the two germline ends. Germline V gene sequence: CDR1 LNHDA, CDR2 SQIVND (reference sequence). CDR3 length: 13 amino acids. CDR3 residues: CASTPMAGNEQFF. DNA for the CDR3: TGTGCCAGTACCCCCATGGCGGGCAATGAGCAGTTCTTC. Complete variable domain (other parts from reference TRBV19 and TRBJ2-1): DGGITQSPKYLFRKEGQNVTLSCEQNLNHDAMYWYRQDPGQGLRLIYYSQIVNDFQKGDIAEGYSVSREKKESFPLTVTSAQKNPTAFYLCASTPMAGNEQFFGPGTRLTVL.

The rearrangement uses TRBV5-5 and TRBJ2-7; D is unresolved. The CDR3 covers 15 residues. V lost 1 base, J lost 3 bases, and 14 bases lay in between. The germline V gene has CDR1 SGHKS and CDR2 YYEKEE (reference sequence). CDR3 nucleotide sequence: TGTGCCAGCAGCTTGACAAGGGCCCTAAACTACGAGCAGTACTTC. It specifies CASSLTRALNYEQYF.

With respect to this clone: Different DNA sequences within this sample yield the same CDR3. The chain joins TRBV29-1 to TRBJ2-7; tentative D call: TRBD2 (6 bases). The CDR3 length is 12 residues. The germline CDR1 and CDR2 sequences are SQVTM and ANQGSEA. Trimming stripped 7 bases from V and 0 bases from J, with 10 bases between. This CDR3 reads CSAGGTSYEQYF. The CDR3 DNA follows: TGCAGCGCTGGGGGGACCTCCTACGAGCAGTACTTC.

This clone was counted once. The V and J genes are TRBV2 and TRBJ2-3, with a tentative D call TRBD2 (6 bases). Per germline, CDR1 SNHLY and CDR2 FYNNEI. This CDR3 is 16 amino acids long. Trimming cost V 2 bases and J 6 bases, with 18 bases left between them. The CDR3 region is CASSESGSRLGDTQYF. CDR3 coding DNA: TGTGCCAGCAGTGAAAGTGGCAGTAGACTAGGGGATACGCAGTATTTT.

Comment on this clone: A much larger clone lies one base from this, so it may be a read error. The CDR3 sequence is CATSREDQPQHF. The CDR3 DNA reads as TGTGCCACCAGCAGAGAGGATCAGCCCCAGCATTTT. V gene TRBV15 combines with J gene TRBJ1-5; D is unclear. Germline CDR1 is LNHNV and CDR2 is YYDKDF (reference sequence). The V gene lost 0 bases and the J gene lost 5 bases, with 2 bases spanning the gap. The CDR3 totals 12 residues.

As DNA, the CDR3 is TGTGCCAGCAGTCTGACGGGCGAAGCGGAGACCCAGTACTTC. Protein product: CASSLTGEAETQYF. J is TRBJ2-5 and V is TRBV25-1; D is undetermined. The CDR3 sequence is 14 residues long. Between the trimmed V and J ends, which lost 5 bases and 5 bases, there was a span of 15 bases. Germline loops: CDR1 MGHDK, CDR2 SYGVNS.

This clone has a single count. The gene calls are TRBV28 and TRBJ2-5, with TRBD2 identical over 8 bases. The V and J ends lost 7 bases and 5 bases, in that order; junction bases with no gene match: 9. Germline loops: CDR1 MDHEN, CDR2 SYDVKM. The CDR3 contains 14 residues. The CDR3 protein is CASTLGRVEETQYF. In DNA, the CDR3 is TGTGCCAGCACCCTCGGGAGGGTTGAGGAGACCCAGTACTTC.

V and J are TRBV30 and TRBJ1-2, with unresolved D. The germline gives CDR1 GTSNPN, CDR2 SVGIG (reference sequence). The CDR3 has 12 residues. Trimming pared 4 bases from V and 4 bases from J, leaving 10 bases between. The CDR3 protein is CAWKLPGYGYTF. CDR3 DNA: TGTGCCTGGAAATTGCCTGGCTATGGCTACACCTTC.

This sequence joins TRBV14 and TRBJ2-2; no clear D gene. Germline CDR1 reads SGHDN; CDR2 reads FVKESK. Trimming pared 8 bases from V and 0 bases from J, leaving 13 bases between. This CDR3 spans 15 amino acids. The CDR3 is CASARQVPNTGELFF. The CDR3 region has the DNA TGTGCCAGCGCAAGACAAGTGCCGAACACCGGGGAGCTGTTTTTT.

The chain has TRBV2 and TRBJ1-4, with 8 bases that match TRBD1. This CDR3 spans 17 amino acids. Germline V gene data show CDR1 as SNHLY and CDR2 as FYNNEI. V shed 4 bases, J shed 6 bases, and the junction held 13 bases outside the gene matches. The CDR3 here is CASSVAGGFVWDEKLFF. The DNA for the CDR3 is TGTGCCAGCAGTGTAGCAGGGGGCTTTGTGTGGGATGAAAAACTGTTTTTT.

J is TRBJ2-7 and V is TRBV6-5, with TRBD2 matching 7 bases. Germline V lookup: CDR1 MNHEY, CDR2 SVGAGI. The CDR3 loop spans 14 amino acids. The V gene end was trimmed by 7 bases and the J gene end by 1 base; junction bases not matched to a gene: 7. Here the CDR3 DNA reads TGTGCCAGCACCTCACGCGGGGGATCCTACGAGCAGTACTTC. Its translation is CASTSRGGSYEQYF.

V is TRBV2 and J is TRBJ1-2; 7 bases line up with TRBD1. Germline V gene sequence: CDR1 SNHLY, CDR2 FYNNEI. Trimming cost V 7 bases and J 6 bases; bases outside gene matches: 5. The CDR3 has 12 residues. CDR3 DNA: TGTGCCAGCATTCAGGGGGGGGATGGCTACACCTTC. This gives the protein CASIQGGDGYTF.

This clone was found a few times. V gene TRBV9 combines with J gene TRBJ2-1, with D tentatively TRBD1 (6 bases). Germline V gene lookup returns CDR1 SGDLS and CDR2 YYNGEE. Deletions cut 3 bases from V and 3 bases from J, with 19 bases between. This CDR3 is built from 17 residues. In DNA form, the CDR3 reads TGTGCCAGCAGCGCCCCGGGTAAGGGGGAGTTCTACAATGAGCAGTTCTTC. The encoded protein is CASSAPGKGEFYNEQFF.

This clone has a single count. The chain recombines TRBV13 with TRBJ1-1; D is perhaps TRBD1 (5 bases). V lost 0 bases and J lost 4, with 9 bases in between. CDR1 and CDR2 from the germline V gene are PRHDT and FYEKMQ (reference sequence). There are 14 residues in the CDR3. The CDR3 DNA is TGTGCCAGCAGCTTAGGCCGGGGGTTCACTGAAGCTTTCTTT. This encodes CASSLGRGFTEAFF. The full variable domain, with the rest looked up from reference TRBV13 and TRBJ1-1, is AAGVIQSPRHLIKEKRETATLKCYPIPRHDTVYWYQQGPGQDPQFLISFYEKMQSDKGSIPDRFSAQQFSDYHSELNMSSLELGDSALYFCASSLGRGFTEAFFGQGTRLTVV.

The chain joins TRBV7-9 to TRBJ1-2; D is uncertain. The ends were cut back, 11 bases at V and 2 bases at J, with 15 bases in the middle. The germline V gene has CDR1 SEHNR and CDR2 FQNEAQ (reference sequence). CDR3 length equals 13 residues. The chain's CDR3 is CAGERAVNYGYTF. The CDR3 DNA reads as TGTGCCGGGGAACGGGCAGTAAACTATGGCTACACCTTC. Full variable domain (remainder filled in from reference TRBV7-9 and TRBJ1-2): DTGVSQNPRHKITKRGQNVTFRCDPISEHNRLYWYRQTLGQGPEFLTYFQNEAQLEKSRLLSDRFSAERPKGSFSTLEIQRTEQGDSAMYLCAGERAVNYGYTFGSGTRLTVV.

The rearrangement uses TRBV9 and TRBJ1-1; D not certain. This CDR3 has 15 amino acids. Germline V lookup: CDR1 SGDLS, CDR2 YYNGEE. Trimming stripped 0 bases from V and 1 base from J, with 10 bases between. As DNA, the CDR3 is TGTGCCAGCAGCGTAGTGCCTCTCGGGAACACTGAAGCTTTCTTT. Amino acids: CASSVVPLGNTEAFF.

The chain joins TRBV2 to TRBJ2-1, with D unclear. The germline V and J ends were trimmed by 7 bases and 4 bases, with 11 bases remaining between them. There are 13 residues in the CDR3. Germline loops: CDR1 SNHLY, CDR2 FYNNEI. The CDR3 is CASMGILYNEQFF. DNA for the CDR3: TGTGCCAGCATGGGGATATTATACAATGAGCAGTTCTTC.

The rearrangement uses TRBV29-1 and TRBJ1-2; 8 positions agree with TRBD1. The CDR3 spans 13 residues. In germline, CDR1 is SQVTM, CDR2 ANQGSEA. V lost 6 bases and J lost 0; bases outside the gene matches: 3. CDR3 bases: TGCAGCGTGATACAGGGGGCTAACTATGGCTACACCTTC. Amino acids: CSVIQGANYGYTF.

There are a few counts of this clone. The V and J genes are TRBV25-1 and TRBJ1-1; no firm D call. Germline V gene lookup returns CDR1 MGHDK and CDR2 SYGVNS. The CDR3 is 14 residues long. Trimming took 5 bases from V and 2 from J, leaving 12 bases between them. The CDR3 DNA follows: TGTGCCAGCAGTCAGACTCGTCGTAACACTGAAGCTTTCTTT. Protein: CASSQTRRNTEAFF.

The gene calls are TRBV27 and TRBJ1-4; D is unresolved. Trimming cost V 2 bases and J 8 bases, with 12 bases left between them. Germline CDR1 MNHEY, CDR2 SMNVEV (reference sequence). The CDR3 loop spans 14 amino acids. CDR3 residues: CASSLNAPEEKLFF. The DNA of the CDR3 is TGTGCCAGCAGTTTAAACGCTCCAGAGGAAAAACTGTTTTTT.

This chain joins TRBV29-1 and TRBJ1-1, with D hard to call. The germline V gene has CDR1 SQVTM and CDR2 ANQGSEA. The V and J ends lost 6 bases and 6 bases respectively, with 11 bases between them. The CDR3 covers 11 residues. CDR3 nucleotide sequence: TGCAGCGTCGTAATGGGCGCTGAAGCTTTCTTT. It codes for CSVVMGAEAFF.

The V call is TRBV5-4, the J call TRBJ1-1, with D unresolved. This CDR3 comprises 15 residues. Trimming removed 0 bases at V and 1 base at J, with 10 bases between. Germline lookup yields CDR1 SGHNT and CDR2 YYREEE (reference sequence). The DNA of the CDR3 is TGTGCCAGCAGCTTGGCCCGGTGGGAGAACACTGAAGCTTTCTTT. It yields the protein CASSLARWENTEAFF.

This chain links TRBV27 with TRBJ2-1; D is possibly TRBD2 (5 bases). Germline assignment: CDR1 MNHEY and CDR2 SMNVEV (reference sequence). The CDR3 has 11 residues. Trimming took off 10 bases at V and 3 bases at J, with 7 bases between the two ends. The CDR3 protein is CATGLYNEQFF. CDR3 bases: TGTGCCACCGGACTCTACAATGAGCAGTTCTTC.

The rearrangement uses TRBV15 and TRBJ2-7; 11 bases line up with TRBD2. The germline V gene encodes CDR1 LNHNV and CDR2 YYDKDF (reference sequence). The length of the CDR3 is 17 residues. With 1 base clipped from V and 2 bases from J, the junction kept 7 bases outside the gene matches. As DNA, the CDR3 is TGTGCCACCAGCAGAGTTGGAGCGGGACTAGCGGCCTACGAGCAGTACTTC. This encodes CATSRVGAGLAAYEQYF. Filled out from reference TRBV15 and TRBJ2-7, the complete variable domain reads DAMVIQNPRYQVTQFGKPVTLSCSQTLNHNVMYWYQQKSSQAPKLLFHYYDKDFNNEADTPDNFQSRRPNTSFCFLDIRSPGLGDTAMYLCATSRVGAGLAAYEQYFGPGTRLTVT.

To note about this clone: Additional DNA sequences in this sample encode the identical CDR3. The chain combines TRBV27 with TRBJ2-7; D is perhaps TRBD2 (5 bases). Trimming took off 3 bases at V and 3 bases at J, with 12 bases between the two ends. Germline assignment: CDR1 MNHEY and CDR2 SMNVEV (reference sequence). CDR3 size: 14 residues. CDR3 in DNA: TGTGCCAGCAGTTTTGGTAGGGAGAACTACGAGCAGTACTTC. Translated, it gives CASSFGRENYEQYF.

The rearrangement uses TRBV27 and TRBJ2-7; D ambiguous. Germline loops: CDR1 MNHEY, CDR2 SMNVEV (reference sequence). Trimming cost V 2 bases and J 2 bases, with 10 bases left between them. This CDR3 has 14 amino acids. The CDR3 loop reads CASSLQRLPYEQYF. The DNA of the CDR3 is TGTGCCAGCAGTTTACAGAGACTCCCCTACGAGCAGTACTTC.

The chain has TRBV7-9 and TRBJ2-2; D may correspond to TRBD1 or TRBD2 (5 bases each). Germline V gene lookup returns CDR1 SEHNR and CDR2 FQNEAQ (reference sequence). The CDR3 is 14 amino acids. V lost 5 bases to trimming and J lost 2 bases, with 9 bases between them. The CDR3 DNA sequence: TGTGCCAGCAGCGGGGACCCAAACACCGGGGAGCTGTTTTTT. Translation: CASSGDPNTGELFF.

V and J are TRBV4-3 and TRBJ2-6, with TRBD2 as a possible D gene (5 bases). V lost 0 bases to trimming and J lost 0 bases, with 15 bases between them. Germline V gene lookup returns CDR1 LGHNA and CDR2 YSLEER. The CDR3 has 19 residues. CDR3 loop: CASSQDYSGSTSGANVLTF. The CDR3 DNA sequence: TGCGCCAGCAGCCAAGACTACAGTGGGAGTACCTCTGGGGCCAACGTCCTGACTTTC.